The rows below give T cell receptor beta chains drawn from one sample of a study of CD8+ T cells in alopecia areata. Profiling relied on immunoSEQ multiplex PCR, and the TCRdb table lists in-frame clones only, not all of them. The sample holds around 270,000 clones, roughly 60% seen once. This sample comprised CD4+ T cells sorted from blood, obtained at week 24, from a patient treated with tofacitinib. The receptors shown here come from a human donor with alopecia areata. CDR3s leave out the opening cysteine and the closing phenylalanine or tryptophan.

TRBJ1-2	TRBV6-5	ASSYRAGGDYT
TRBJ1-2	TRBV7-9	ASSRAPEGYT
TRBJ2-7	TRBV27	ASSWRGTGGYEQY
TRBJ1-5	TRBV5-1	ASSQSGGADQPQH
TRBJ1-2	TRBV6-5	ASQTANYGYT
TRBJ2-5	TRBV7-9	ASSWRLAGIVETQY
TRBJ2-3	TRBV25-1	ASTPTGVDTQY
TRBJ1-3	TRBV30	AWSPGESGNTIY
TRBJ2-3	TRBV25-1	ASSQSAGGTTDTQY
TRBJ1-2	TRBV6-5	ASSLQGVVSSYT
TRBJ2-5	TRBV27	ASSPESGTVTQAQY
TRBJ2-3	TRBV9	ASSGQGIDTQY
TRBJ1-3	TRBV30	AWDSDSGNTIY
TRBJ1-6	TRBV29-1	SVDGRSYNSPLH
TRBJ2-5	TRBV29-1	SVVRGQGSETQY
TRBJ1-2	TRBV7-2	ASSLAGQPKYGYT
TRBJ2-1	TRBV7-9	ASSQSGGAVNEQF
TRBJ1-5	TRBV30	AWSMGFGGERNQPQH
TRBJ1-1	TRBV6-6	ASSNYRGSAEAF
TRBJ1-1	TRBV4-1	ASSQERGRNTEAF